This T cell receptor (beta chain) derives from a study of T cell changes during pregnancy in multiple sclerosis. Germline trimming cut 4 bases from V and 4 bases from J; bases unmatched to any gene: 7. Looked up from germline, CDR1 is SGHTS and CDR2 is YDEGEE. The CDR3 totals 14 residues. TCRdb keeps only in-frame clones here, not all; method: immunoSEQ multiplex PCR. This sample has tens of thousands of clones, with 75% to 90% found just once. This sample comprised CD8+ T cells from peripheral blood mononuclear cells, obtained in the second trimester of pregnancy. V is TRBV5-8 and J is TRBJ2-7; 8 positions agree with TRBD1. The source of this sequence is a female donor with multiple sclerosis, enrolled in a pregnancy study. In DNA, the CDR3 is TGTGCCAGCAGCGCCCCCCGGGACAGGTACGAGCAGTACTTC. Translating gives CASSAPRDRYEQYF. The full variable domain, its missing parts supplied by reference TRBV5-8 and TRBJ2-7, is EAGVTQSPTHLIKTRGQQATLRCSPISGHTSVYWYQQALGLGLQFLLWYDEGEERNRGNFPPRFSGRQFPNYSSELNVNALELEDSALYLCASSAPRDRYEQYFGPGTRLTVT.